Below are 18 T cell receptor beta chains sequenced from a single sample in a study of neoadjuvant anti-PD-1 for oral cavity cancer. Clones were read by immunoSEQ multiplex PCR, and TCRdb kept only the in-frame ones, dropping some. The sample contains about 15,000 clones, about 67% of which appear only once. The source was PBMCs, collected before nivolumab (anti-PD-1) treatment. The receptors derive from a person aged 35-79 years with oral cavity squamous cell carcinoma.

The sample holds one count of this clone. The chain links TRBV11-2 to TRBJ2-6; 8 bases fit TRBD1. The CDR3 is 15 amino acids. V gave up 5 bases and J gave up 2 bases; unmatched junction bases: 2. Germline V gene data show CDR1 as SGHAT and CDR2 as FQNNGV. The CDR3 sequence is CASSQGQAGANVLTF. DNA for the CDR3: TGTGCCAGCAGCCAGGGACAGGCTGGGGCCAACGTCCTGACTTTC.

The genes are TRBV7-3 and TRBJ2-2, with 12 bases aligning to TRBD2. The CDR3 is made up of 16 amino acids. Trimming at V came to 5 bases and at J to 4 bases, leaving 5 bases not matched to a gene. Germline loops: CDR1 SGHTA, CDR2 FQGTGA. This chain's CDR3 is CASSLGLAGSTGELFF. As DNA, the CDR3 is TGTGCCAGCAGCCTTGGACTAGCGGGGTCCACCGGGGAGCTGTTTTTT.

The rearrangement uses TRBV10-3 and TRBJ1-5; no clear D gene. Germline values: CDR1 ENHRY, CDR2 SYGVKD. The CDR3 contains 12 residues. V lost 5 bases and J 3 bases, leaving 5 bases between the germline ends. CDR3 sequence (DNA): TGTGCCATCAGTCTTAACAATCAGCCCCAGCATTTT. Encoded protein: CAISLNNQPQHF.

This clone was picked up one time. The chain carries TRBV6-5 and TRBJ1-5; TRBD1 might be the D (5 bases). CDR1 is MNHEY and CDR2 is SVGAGI in the germline V gene. This CDR3 has 15 amino acids. V was shortened by 2 bases and J by 5 bases, with 13 bases between the two germline ends. CDR3 in amino acids: CASSYKGRSDQPQHF. DNA of the CDR3: TGTGCCAGCAGTTACAAGGGACGGTCCGATCAGCCCCAGCATTTT.

The V gene is TRBV11-2, the J gene TRBJ2-1; 9 nucleotides line up with TRBD2. J gave up 8 bases and V 5 bases, and 13 bases lay outside the gene matches. CDR3 length: 16 amino acids. In germline, CDR1 is SGHAT, CDR2 FQNNGV. In DNA, the CDR3 is TGTGCCAGCAGCCCCAGCCGCGGGAGGGTCTCCCATGAGCAGTTCTTC. Residues: CASSPSRGRVSHEQFF.

The chain couples TRBV7-2 to TRBJ2-3, with 9 bases aligning to TRBD2. This CDR3 is built from 16 residues. Per germline, CDR1 SGHTA and CDR2 FQGNSA. V dropped 5 bases and J dropped 2; count of bases not matched to a gene: 8. The CDR3 protein is CASSILAGPHTDTQYF. The CDR3 coding sequence is TGTGCCAGCAGCATCCTAGCGGGACCCCACACAGATACGCAGTATTTT.

The chain has TRBV6-5 and TRBJ1-1; possible D gene TRBD1, 6 bases. The CDR3 is made up of 14 amino acids. CDR1 is MNHEY, CDR2 SVGAGI, per germline. V was cut by 2 bases and J by 9 bases, with 16 bases left in between. The CDR3 region has the DNA TGTGCCAGCAGTTACCGGGCGTTCGGGGGCCAAGCTTTCTTT. It translates to CASSYRAFGGQAFF.

J is TRBJ1-2 and V is TRBV29-1, with 7 bases fitting TRBD1. Germline V CDR1 and CDR2: SQVTM, ANQGSEA. This CDR3 has 12 residues. Trimming removed 6 bases from V and 2 bases from J; junction bases left unmatched: 3. CDR3 sequence: CSVSTGNYGYTF. In nucleotides, the CDR3 is TGCAGCGTCTCGACAGGGAACTATGGCTACACCTTC.

The V and J genes are TRBV2 and TRBJ1-2, with D unresolved. Germline CDR1 SNHLY, CDR2 FYNNEI. The ends were cut back, 0 bases at V and 8 bases at J, with 13 bases in the middle. This CDR3 has 14 amino acids. DNA for the CDR3: TGTGCCAGCAGTGAAGCCCGACAAGGGAACGGCTACACCTTC. The encoded protein is CASSEARQGNGYTF.

This chain uses TRBV13 with TRBJ1-4, with unresolved D. Trimming left V 3 bases short and J 8 bases short, with 7 bases between. The CDR3 is 12 amino acids. CDR1 PRHDT and CDR2 FYEKMQ come from the germline V gene (reference sequence). The CDR3 is CASSLGLEKLFF. CDR3 coding DNA: TGTGCCAGCAGCTTGGGCCTGGAAAAACTGTTTTTT.

V and J are TRBV6-1 and TRBJ1-5; D is possibly TRBD1 (5 bases). The V gene lost 2 bases and the J gene lost 0 bases, with 11 bases spanning the gap. Germline CDR1 reads MNHNS; CDR2 reads SASEGT. The CDR3 contains 16 residues. The CDR3 is CASSESRTLSNQPQHF. The CDR3 DNA follows: TGTGCCAGCAGTGAATCCAGGACACTTAGCAATCAGCCCCAGCATTTT.

V is TRBV29-1 and J is TRBJ1-1; the match to TRBD1 covers 8 bases. Trimming at V came to 7 bases and at J to 4 bases, leaving 8 bases not matched to a gene. This CDR3 is 13 amino acids long. Germline V gives CDR1 SQVTM, CDR2 ANQGSEA. CDR3 in amino acids: CSANPGGRTEAFF. Here the CDR3 DNA reads TGCAGCGCCAACCCAGGGGGCCGCACTGAAGCTTTCTTT.

The chain links TRBV5-4 to TRBJ1-1, with D tentatively TRBD1 (5 bases). CDR3 length: 14 residues. Germline loops: CDR1 SGHNT, CDR2 YYREEE (reference sequence). Trimming stripped 10 bases from V and 0 bases from J, with 16 bases between. CDR3 nucleotide sequence: TGTGCCTCTCGGGGGGAGGGAGTGAACACTGAAGCTTTCTTT. This sequence encodes CASRGEGVNTEAFF.

The chain recombines TRBV29-1 with TRBJ2-1; 10 bases are a match to TRBD2. J lost 10 bases, V lost 7 bases, and 13 bases had no gene match. The CDR3 runs to 14 residues. Germline CDR1 and CDR2: SQVTM and ANQGSEA. CDR3 amino acids: CSAGGLAEGGEQFF. The CDR3 nucleotides are TGCAGCGCTGGTGGACTAGCGGAGGGGGGGGAGCAGTTCTTC.

Here the CDR3 reads CASSLAGLGEQYF. In nucleotides, the CDR3 is TGTGCCAGCAGTTTAGCGGGCCTCGGCGAGCAGTACTTC. The chain is built from TRBV28 and TRBJ2-7, with D maybe TRBD2 (5 bases). Trimming stripped 2 bases from V and 6 bases from J, with 11 bases between. The CDR3 covers 13 residues. CDR1 and CDR2 from the germline V gene are MDHEN and SYDVKM.

This clone has only one observation. The chain links TRBV7-9 to TRBJ2-3; D is perhaps TRBD2 (6 bases). Per germline, CDR1 SEHNR and CDR2 FQNEAQ (reference sequence). Trimming left V 1 base short and J 2 bases short, with 13 bases between. The CDR3 is 16 amino acids. The CDR3, as DNA: TGTGCCAGCAGCTTAGGGGACTCGACCCCCACAGATACGCAGTATTTT. Its protein product is CASSLGDSTPTDTQYF.

The chain is built from TRBV9 and TRBJ2-3; a possible D gene is TRBD1 (6 bases). The length of the CDR3 is 16 residues. Deletions cut 0 bases from V and 5 bases from J, with 16 bases between. Germline assignment: CDR1 SGDLS and CDR2 YYNGEE. CDR3 nucleotides: TGTGCCAGCAGCGTAGTAGGGGGACCAGCGAGAGATACGCAGTATTTT. Protein sequence: CASSVVGGPARDTQYF.

The chain joins TRBV2 to TRBJ1-4; D gene ambiguous. Germline CDR1 SNHLY, CDR2 FYNNEI. The CDR3 consists of 13 residues. Trimming removed 8 bases from V and 0 bases from J, with 7 bases in between. The CDR3: CASGWATNEKLFF. The DNA for the CDR3 is TGTGCCAGCGGGTGGGCAACTAATGAAAAACTGTTTTTT.